Detailed here is one T cell receptor (beta chain). Measured with immunoSEQ multiplex PCR; TCRdb has only the in-frame clones, and not every one. The sample holds tens of thousands of clones, 88% seen once. This sample stems from a study of control samples from healthy donors and cancer patients. Specimen: blood. The TCR comes from a woman aged 70-85 years in good health.

DNA for the CDR3: TGCGCCAGCAGCTTGCAGCCAGGGGGTCAGCAAGAGACCCAGTACTTC. It encodes CASSLQPGGQQETQYF. The chain links TRBV5-1 to TRBJ2-5, with 7 positions matching TRBD1. CDR1 is SGHRS and CDR2 is YFSETQ in the germline V gene. The CDR3 is 16 residues long. Unmatched junction bases numbered 8, after V lost 1 base and J lost 2 bases.